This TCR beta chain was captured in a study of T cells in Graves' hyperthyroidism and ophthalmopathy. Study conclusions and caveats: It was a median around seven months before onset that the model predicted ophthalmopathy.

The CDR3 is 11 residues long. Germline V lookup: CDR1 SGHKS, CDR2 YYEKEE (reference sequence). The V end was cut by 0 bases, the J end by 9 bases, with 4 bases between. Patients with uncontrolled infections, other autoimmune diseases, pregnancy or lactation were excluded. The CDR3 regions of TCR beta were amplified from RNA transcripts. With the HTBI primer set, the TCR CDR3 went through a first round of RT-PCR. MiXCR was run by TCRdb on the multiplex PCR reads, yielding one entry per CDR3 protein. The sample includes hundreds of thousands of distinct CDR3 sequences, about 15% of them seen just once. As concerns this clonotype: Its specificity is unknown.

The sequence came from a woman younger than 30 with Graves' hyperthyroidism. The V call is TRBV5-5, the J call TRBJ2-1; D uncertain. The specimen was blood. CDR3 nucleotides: TGTGCCAGCAGCTTGGGCGCTGAGCAGTTCTTC. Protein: CASSLGAEQFF. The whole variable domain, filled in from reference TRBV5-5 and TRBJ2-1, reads DAGVTQSPTHLIKTRGQQVTLRCSPISGHKSVSWYQQVLGQGPQFIFQYYEKEERGRGNFPDRFSARQFPNYSSELNVNALLLGDSALYLCASSLGAEQFFGPGTRLTVL.